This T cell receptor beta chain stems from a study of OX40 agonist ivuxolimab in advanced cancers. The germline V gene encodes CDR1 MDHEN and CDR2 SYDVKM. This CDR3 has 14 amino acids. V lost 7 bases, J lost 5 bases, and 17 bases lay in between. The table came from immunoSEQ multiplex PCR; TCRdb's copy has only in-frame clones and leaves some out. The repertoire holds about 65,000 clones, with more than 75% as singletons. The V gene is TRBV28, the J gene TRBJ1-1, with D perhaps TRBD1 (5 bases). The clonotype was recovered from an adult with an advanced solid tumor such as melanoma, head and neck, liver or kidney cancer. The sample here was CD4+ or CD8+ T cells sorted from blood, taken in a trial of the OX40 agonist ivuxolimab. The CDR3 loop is CASISAGGRTEAFF. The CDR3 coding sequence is TGTGCCAGCATCTCCGCCGGGGGGAGGACTGAAGCTTTCTTT.